The next 27 T cell receptor beta chains were all read from a single sample in a study of patients and donors after allogeneic stem cell transplantation (TCRdb year 2020). Libraries were prepared through RT-PCR. Sequencing instrument: NextSeq 550. TCRdb trimmed the raw reads at Q25, called clones with MiXCR and kept productive beta chains. Rows with a matching CDR3 protein are joined into one entry that keeps the most common DNA and genes. In all, the sample holds 150,000 to 200,000 distinct CDR3 sequences, and approximately 30% of those were seen once. Under 3.5% of the sample comes from the top ten. Material for sequencing was blood, either unsorted or a sorted T cell fraction (not recorded which). These receptors all stem from a human donor who was either an allogeneic HSCT recipient or a stem cell or donor lymphocyte infusion donor (not recorded which). It is not recorded whose cells these are; they may come from a transplant donor.

This clonotype occurred a few times. The chain combines TRBV14 with TRBJ1-2; D is undetermined. With 0 bases removed from V and 9 bases from J, the gap between germline ends came to 5 bases. CDR3 length equals 11 residues. The germline CDR1 and CDR2 sequences are SGHDN and FVKESK. The CDR3 DNA sequence: TGTGCCAGCAGCCAAGAAGGCCGCTACACCTTC. This codes for CASSQEGRYTF.

This chain uses TRBV6-2 or TRBV6-3 with TRBJ2-1; D may match TRBD1 or TRBD2 (6 bases each). This CDR3 region has 16 residues. Looked up from germline, CDR1 is MNHEY and CDR2 is SVGEGT. V lost 6 bases and J 7 bases, leaving 22 bases between the germline ends. The CDR3 loop reads CASSYVPRTGRNEQFF. The CDR3 DNA reads TGTGCCAGCAGCTATGTCCCCCGCACAGGGAGGAATGAGCAGTTCTTC.

The count of this clonotype is one. The chain is built from TRBV15 and TRBJ1-5; TRBD1 matches 8 bases. This CDR3 contains 17 residues. The V gene end was trimmed by 5 bases and the J gene end by 5 bases; junction bases not matched to a gene: 14. Germline CDR1 is LNHNV and CDR2 is YYDKDF (reference sequence). Here the CDR3 reads CATSLREDRGQDQPQHF. The CDR3, as DNA: TGTGCCACCAGCCTCAGGGAAGACAGGGGACAAGATCAGCCCCAGCATTTT.

The chain links TRBV7-2 to TRBJ2-5, with 8 bases that match TRBD1. V dropped 5 bases and J dropped 1; count of bases not matched to a gene: 3. Germline assignment: CDR1 SGHTA and CDR2 FQGNSA. This CDR3 has 14 amino acids. The CDR3: CASSQDRGQETQYF. In nucleotides, the CDR3 is TGTGCCAGCAGCCAAGACAGGGGCCAAGAGACCCAGTACTTC.

V usage is TRBV27 and J usage is TRBJ1-4; D is possibly TRBD1 (5 bases). This CDR3 has 14 residues. V shed 8 bases and J shed 8 bases, with 18 bases lying between them. Germline V gene sequence: CDR1 MNHEY, CDR2 SMNVEV (reference sequence). CDR3 sequence: CASGLGQGGEKLFF. The CDR3, as DNA: TGTGCCAGCGGCCTGGGTCAGGGTGGCGAAAAACTGTTTTTT.

The chain uses TRBV25-1 and TRBJ2-3; no clear D gene. The CDR3 extends over 13 amino acids. Between the trimmed V and J ends, which lost 1 base and 4 bases, there was a span of 6 bases. In germline, CDR1 is MGHDK, CDR2 SYGVNS. The CDR3 is CASSESRADTQYF. The DNA of the CDR3 is TGTGCCAGCAGTGAATCCAGAGCAGATACGCAGTATTTT.

The chain employs TRBV4-1 and TRBJ1-2; 9 bases align to TRBD1. In germline, CDR1 is MGHRA, CDR2 YSYEKL. The CDR3 is 16 amino acids. V was pared by 3 bases and J by 4 bases, with 9 bases of the junction left unmatched. Here the CDR3 reads CASSQSGTGIGYGYTF. The CDR3 DNA is TGCGCCAGCAGCCAGTCTGGGACAGGGATAGGCTATGGCTACACCTTC.

The chain is built from TRBV27 and TRBJ2-7, with TRBD1 identical over 7 bases. Unmatched junction bases numbered 5, after V lost 5 bases and J lost 4 bases. CDR1 and CDR2 (germline): MNHEY, SMNVEV (reference sequence). This CDR3 contains 13 residues. The CDR3 sequence: CASSAKQGYEQYF. CDR3 nucleotide sequence: TGTGCCAGCAGTGCTAAACAGGGGTACGAGCAGTACTTC.

This clonotype was seen only a few times. The genes are TRBV25-1 and TRBJ2-7; D could derive from TRBD1 or TRBD2 (5 bases each). The V gene's germline CDR1 is MGHDK and CDR2 SYGVNS. The germline V and J ends were trimmed by 5 bases and 3 bases, with 14 bases remaining between them. This CDR3 region has 14 residues. The CDR3 sequence is CASSLRGIRYEQYF. The CDR3 DNA reads TGTGCCAGCAGTCTGAGGGGTATCCGCTACGAGCAGTACTTC.

The rearrangement uses TRBV7-3 and TRBJ2-5, with no clear D. The V and J ends lost 5 bases and 9 bases respectively, with 7 bases between them. Germline V gene sequence: CDR1 SGHTA, CDR2 FQGTGA. The CDR3 runs 10 residues. The CDR3 reads CASSPVPQYF. Written as DNA, the CDR3 is TGTGCCAGCAGCCCTGTCCCCCAGTACTTC. The whole variable domain, filled in from reference TRBV7-3 and TRBJ2-5, reads GAGVSQTPSNKVTEKGKYVELRCDPISGHTALYWYRQSLGQGPEFLIYFQGTGAADDSGLPNDRFFAVRPEGSVSTLKIQRTERGDSAVYLCASSPVPQYFGPGTRLLVL.

Many counts were recorded for this clonotype. This rearrangement joins TRBV6-5 to TRBJ1-5; possible D gene TRBD1, 6 bases. Germline V lookup: CDR1 MNHEY, CDR2 SVGAGI. V lost 5 bases and J lost 4, with 12 bases in between. This CDR3 has 14 amino acids. CDR3 DNA: TGTGCCAGCAGTCAGACAGGCACAAATCAGCCCCAGCATTTT. It specifies CASSQTGTNQPQHF.

The rearrangement links TRBV15 to TRBJ1-2; 7 bases line up with TRBD1. J gave up 2 bases and V 4 bases, and 4 bases lay outside the gene matches. CDR1 and CDR2 (germline): LNHNV, YYDKDF (reference sequence). The length of the CDR3 is 14 residues. CDR3 sequence (DNA): TGTGCCACCAGCAATCGGGACAGAAACTATGGCTACACCTTC. Encoded protein: CATSNRDRNYGYTF.

The chain couples TRBV12-3 or TRBV12-4 to TRBJ2-5; D is unclear. The CDR3 sequence is 13 residues long. V lost 7 bases, J lost 3 bases, and 12 bases lay in between. In DNA, the CDR3 is TGTGCCAGCACCAACCACATAGAAGAGACCCAGTACTTC. Protein: CASTNHIEETQYF.

This clonotype was detected only a few times. This chain connects TRBV25-1 to TRBJ2-1; D gene unclear. The CDR3 consists of 14 residues. Trimming took off 2 bases at V and 4 bases at J, with 9 bases between the two ends. Per the germline V gene, CDR1 is MGHDK and CDR2 is SYGVNS. CDR3 nucleotide sequence: TGTGCCAGCAGTGAAGGTGGGCCTTACAATGAGCAGTTCTTC. This encodes CASSEGGPYNEQFF.

J is TRBJ2-2 and V is TRBV9; a weak D match, TRBD1 (5 bases). With 0 bases removed from V and 2 bases from J, the gap between germline ends came to 8 bases. CDR1 and CDR2 from the germline V gene are SGDLS and YYNGEE. The CDR3 covers 15 residues. CDR3 DNA: TGTGCCAGCAGCGTAGGAAGGGGTAACACCGGGGAGCTGTTTTTT. It yields the protein CASSVGRGNTGELFF. Combining the CDR3 with reference TRBV9 and TRBJ2-2 gives the whole variable domain DSGVTQTPKHLITATGQRVTLRCSPRSGDLSVYWYQQSLDQGLQFLIQYYNGEERAKGNILERFSAQQFPDLHSELNLSSLELGDSALYFCASSVGRGNTGELFFGEGSRLTVL.

This clonotype was counted a few times. V is TRBV9 and J is TRBJ2-7, with D hard to call. The germline gives CDR1 SGDLS, CDR2 YYNGEE. V gave up 0 bases and J gave up 5 bases, with 9 bases separating them. The CDR3 totals 13 residues. CDR3 sequence: CASSVAPAHEQYF. The CDR3, as DNA: TGTGCCAGCAGCGTAGCCCCCGCTCACGAGCAGTACTTC.

This chain uses TRBV6-2 or TRBV6-3 with TRBJ2-5; possible D gene TRBD1, 6 bases. The V and J ends lost 6 bases and 4 bases respectively, with 18 bases between them. Germline V gene data show CDR1 as MNHEY and CDR2 as SVGEGT. This CDR3 has 15 residues. CDR3 sequence: CASRSLGGPRETQYF. In DNA, the CDR3 is TGTGCCAGCAGATCCCTAGGGGGACCCAGAGAGACCCAGTACTTC.

This clonotype has just a few counts. The chain uses TRBV6-2 or TRBV6-3 and TRBJ2-4, with 15 bases matching TRBD2. Per the germline V gene, CDR1 is MNHEY and CDR2 is SVGEGT. The CDR3 consists of 17 residues. Trimming cost V 5 bases and J 1 base; bases outside gene matches: 3. The CDR3 DNA follows: TGTGCCAGCAGTGGGACTAGCGGGAGGTGGGCCAAAAACATTCAGTACTTC. Protein sequence: CASSGTSGRWAKNIQYF.

The V and J genes are TRBV4-3 and TRBJ1-1; 12 positions match TRBD1. Germline trimming cut 0 bases from V and 5 bases from J; bases unmatched to any gene: 4. CDR3 length: 16 residues. Germline V gives CDR1 LGHNA, CDR2 YSLEER. CDR3 loop: CASSQEGDRGRTEAFF. The DNA of the CDR3 is TGCGCCAGCAGCCAAGAGGGGGACAGGGGGCGAACTGAAGCTTTCTTT.

This clonotype came up once. V gene TRBV6-5 combines with J gene TRBJ2-7, with 11 bases lining up with TRBD2. J lost 3 bases, V lost 0 bases, and 4 bases had no gene match. The CDR3 totals 16 residues. The germline V gene has CDR1 MNHEY and CDR2 SVGAGI. CDR3 region: CASSYSALAGVYEQYF. CDR3 DNA sequence: TGTGCCAGCAGTTACTCTGCACTAGCGGGGGTCTACGAGCAGTACTTC.

V usage is TRBV6-5 and J usage is TRBJ1-6, with D tentatively TRBD1 (5 bases). CDR3 length equals 15 residues. V was cut by 2 bases and J by 6 bases, with 11 bases left in between. Germline V lookup: CDR1 MNHEY, CDR2 SVGAGI. The CDR3 sequence: CASSYLGVSNSPLHF. CDR3 in DNA: TGTGCCAGCAGTTACCTGGGGGTTTCTAATTCACCCCTCCACTTT.

This chain connects TRBV6-2 or TRBV6-3 to TRBJ2-1, with 9 bases lining up with TRBD2. This CDR3 has 16 amino acids. The ends lost 6 bases at V and 9 bases at J; junction bases unmatched: 15. Germline CDR1 and CDR2: MNHEY and SVGEGT. The CDR3 sequence is CASRFPTSGRVIEQFF. For the CDR3, the DNA is TGTGCCAGCAGATTTCCGACTAGCGGCCGGGTTATTGAGCAGTTCTTC.

The table lists this clonotype with a few counts. The chain combines TRBV12-3 or TRBV12-4 with TRBJ2-7; 9 bases match TRBD2. The CDR3 length is 14 residues. J lost 5 bases, V lost 6 bases, and 8 bases had no gene match. DNA of the CDR3: TGTGCCAGCAGCCGCGGACTAGCGACCCACGAGCAGTACTTC. This encodes CASSRGLATHEQYF.

There are a few counts of this clonotype. The chain couples TRBV12-3 or TRBV12-4 to TRBJ1-6; tentatively, D is TRBD1 (6 bases). CDR3 size: 15 residues. V was clipped by 6 bases and J by 10 bases, with 19 bases between them. As DNA, the CDR3 is TGTGCCAGCAGCCTTCTAGTAGACAGGAGCTCACCCCTCCACTTT. Translation gives CASSLLVDRSSPLHF.

V gene TRBV5-4 combines with J gene TRBJ1-2, with 7 bases lining up with TRBD1. V gave up 4 bases and J gave up 3 bases; unmatched junction bases: 6. Germline loops: CDR1 SGHNT, CDR2 YYREEE (reference sequence). The CDR3 has 14 amino acids. This CDR3 reads CASSQRTGHYGYTF. DNA of the CDR3: TGTGCCAGCAGCCAAAGGACAGGTCACTATGGCTACACCTTC.

A few counts support this clonotype. The chain is built from TRBV20-1 and TRBJ1-1; D is possibly TRBD1 (6 bases). Germline V gene lookup returns CDR1 DFQATT and CDR2 SNEGSKA (reference sequence). Trimming pared 5 bases from V and 7 bases from J, leaving 20 bases between. The CDR3 has 14 residues. The CDR3, as DNA: TGCAGTGCTTTACTACTCACAGGGAGCGGTGAAGCTTTCTTT. This codes for CSALLLTGSGEAFF.

The gene calls are TRBV10-3 and TRBJ2-7; D is uncertain. Germline values: CDR1 ENHRY, CDR2 SYGVKD. Trimming pared 6 bases from V and 3 bases from J, leaving 6 bases between. The CDR3 spans 11 residues. The CDR3 DNA follows: TGTGCCATCAGGAATTACTACGAGCAGTACTTC. It is translated as CAIRNYYEQYF.